Below are 23 T cell receptor beta chains sequenced from a single sample in a study of neoadjuvant anti-PD-1 for oral cavity cancer. As for time point: after neoadjuvant nivolumab, at surgical resection. Profiled with immunoSEQ multiplex PCR; TCRdb holds only in-frame clones, not every one. The table shows around 13,000 clones, with around 70% occurring only once. The sample here was PBMCs, taken after nivolumab (anti-PD-1) treatment. The origin of the receptors is a person aged 35-79 years with oral cavity squamous cell carcinoma.

Here the CDR3 DNA reads TGCGCCAGCAGCCAAGATAGTAGCGGATACTACGAGCAGTACTTC. Encoded protein: CASSQDSSGYYEQYF. V gene TRBV4-1 combines with J gene TRBJ2-7; the D gene is possibly TRBD2 (6 bases). The CDR3 totals 15 residues. V was shortened by 0 bases and J by 3 bases, with 12 bases between the two germline ends. Germline-derived CDR1 and CDR2 are MGHRA and YSYEKL.

The chain couples TRBV27 to TRBJ2-7; the D gene could be TRBD1 or TRBD2 (6 bases each). This CDR3 contains 14 residues. With 0 bases removed from V and 5 bases from J, the gap between germline ends came to 11 bases. Germline CDR1 MNHEY, CDR2 SMNVEV (reference sequence). The CDR3: CASSLSWGADEQYF. DNA for the CDR3: TGTGCCAGCAGTTTATCGTGGGGGGCCGACGAGCAGTACTTC.

This rearrangement joins TRBV11-2 to TRBJ2-5; D possibly corresponds to TRBD1 (6 bases). Germline V gives CDR1 SGHAT, CDR2 FQNNGV. V dropped 5 bases and J dropped 7 bases, with 8 bases sitting between them. CDR3 size: 11 residues. CDR3 residues: CASSETGTQYF. CDR3 DNA: TGTGCCAGCAGCGAGACAGGGACCCAGTACTTC.

The rearrangement uses TRBV7-9 and TRBJ2-7; D is perhaps TRBD1 or TRBD2 (5 bases each). CDR1 SEHNR and CDR2 FQNEAQ come from the germline V gene (reference sequence). The CDR3 runs 12 residues. V dropped 5 bases and J dropped 4 bases, with 9 bases sitting between them. This chain's CDR3 is CASSKRGYEQYF. The DNA of the CDR3 is TGTGCCAGCAGCAAGAGGGGATACGAGCAGTACTTC.

The chain links TRBV25-1 to TRBJ2-6; D is possibly TRBD2 (6 bases). Germline assignment: CDR1 MGHDK and CDR2 SYGVNS. The germline V and J ends were trimmed by 6 bases and 0 bases, with 9 bases remaining between them. The CDR3 totals 15 residues. CDR3 coding DNA: TGTGCCAGCAGCGGGCGGGACTCTGGGGCCAACGTCCTGACTTTC. Protein product: CASSGRDSGANVLTF.

V usage is TRBV12-5 and J usage is TRBJ2-4; TRBD1 agrees at 9 bases. The CDR3 loop spans 16 amino acids. V dropped 1 base and J dropped 1; count of bases not matched to a gene: 2. Germline V gene lookup returns CDR1 LGHNT and CDR2 FRNRAP. For the CDR3, the DNA is TGTGCTAGTGGTTTGGGCGGGACAGGGGCCAAAAACATTCAGTACTTC. Protein: CASGLGGTGAKNIQYF.

This clone has a single count. The genes are TRBV13 and TRBJ1-1; 9 bases are shared with TRBD1. Trimming took 5 bases from V and 5 from J; bases not matched to a gene: 6. The CDR3 runs 14 residues. In germline, CDR1 is PRHDT, CDR2 FYEKMQ (reference sequence). DNA for the CDR3: TGTGCCAGCAGCCCAGACAGGGGGGGTACTGAAGCTTTCTTT. Amino acids: CASSPDRGGTEAFF. Full variable domain (remainder filled in from reference TRBV13 and TRBJ1-1): AAGVIQSPRHLIKEKRETATLKCYPIPRHDTVYWYQQGPGQDPQFLISFYEKMQSDKGSIPDRFSAQQFSDYHSELNMSSLELGDSALYFCASSPDRGGTEAFFGQGTRLTVV.

The chain links TRBV11-2 to TRBJ1-2, with D perhaps matching TRBD1 (6 bases). Germline V gives CDR1 SGHAT, CDR2 FQNNGV. V dropped 1 base and J dropped 1 base, with 7 bases sitting between them. The CDR3 contains 14 residues. Here the CDR3 DNA reads TGTGCCAGCAGCTTAGGACAGGTTAACTATGGCTACACCTTC. Protein: CASSLGQVNYGYTF.

The chain has TRBV28 and TRBJ2-7; a possible D gene is TRBD1 (7 bases). This CDR3 has 14 residues. Germline CDR1 is MDHEN and CDR2 is SYDVKM. Deletions cut 10 bases from V and 0 bases from J, with 16 bases between. The CDR3 spells CATGGTASSYEQYF. CDR3 nucleotide sequence: TGTGCCACTGGCGGGACAGCAAGCTCCTACGAGCAGTACTTC.

This clone was observed a handful of times. The chain carries TRBV7-9 and TRBJ1-1, with D perhaps matching TRBD1 (5 bases). The CDR3 sequence is 15 residues long. V lost 4 bases and J lost 0, with 12 bases in between. Germline V gene data show CDR1 as SEHNR and CDR2 as FQNEAQ (reference sequence). CDR3 bases: TGTGCCAGCAGCTGGGAAGGGACCATGAACACTGAAGCTTTCTTT. Residues: CASSWEGTMNTEAFF.

This sequence joins TRBV4-1 and TRBJ2-3; perhaps TRBD1 as D (7 bases). The CDR3 has 14 residues. V was cut by 6 bases and J by 5 bases, with 15 bases left in between. Looked up from germline, CDR1 is MGHRA and CDR2 is YSYEKL. The CDR3 sequence: CASRWQGGRDTQYF. The CDR3 coding sequence is TGCGCCAGCAGGTGGCAGGGGGGCCGAGATACGCAGTATTTT.

This clone appeared a few times. V and J are TRBV28 and TRBJ2-7, with 10 bases aligning to TRBD2. The CDR3 length is 14 residues. Germline CDR1 reads MDHEN; CDR2 reads SYDVKM. V was clipped by 3 bases and J by 2 bases; unmatched bases: 1. CDR3 in DNA: TGTGCCAGCAGTTTCGGGACTAGCGCCTACGAGCAGTACTTC. The encoded protein is CASSFGTSAYEQYF.

This clone was found once. The chain carries TRBV20-1 and TRBJ2-1, with unresolved D. The V end was cut by 3 bases, the J end by 7 bases, with 7 bases between. The CDR3 sequence is 11 residues long. CDR1 is DFQATT, CDR2 SNEGSKA, per germline (reference sequence). In nucleotides, the CDR3 is TGCAGTGCTAGTTTCGAGAATGAGCAGTTCTTC. Translating it yields CSASFENEQFF.

This rearrangement joins TRBV30 to TRBJ2-4, with D maybe TRBD2 (5 bases). The CDR3 sequence is 13 residues long. Between the trimmed V and J ends, which lost 1 base and 6 bases, there was a span of 10 bases. Germline V gives CDR1 GTSNPN, CDR2 SVGIG (reference sequence). The CDR3, as DNA: TGTGCCTGGAGTGCAGGCGGGCTAAACATTCAGTACTTC. Residues: CAWSAGGLNIQYF. The full variable domain, in which reference TRBV30 and TRBJ2-4 provide the parts outside the CDR3, is SQTIHQWPATLVQPVGSPLSLECTVEGTSNPNLYWYRQAAGRGLQLLFYSVGIGQISSEVPQNLSASRPQDRQFILSSKKLLLSDSGFYLCAWSAGGLNIQYFGAGTRLSVL.

The table lists this clone with a few counts. This sequence joins TRBV4-1 and TRBJ1-3; D is undetermined. CDR1 is MGHRA, CDR2 YSYEKL, per germline. The V gene lost 5 bases and the J gene lost 3 bases, with 11 bases spanning the gap. This CDR3 region has 14 residues. CDR3 in amino acids: CASSGYNRGNTIYF. In DNA, the CDR3 is TGCGCCAGCAGCGGATACAATCGTGGAAACACCATATATTTT.

This clone was seen a handful of times. The V call is TRBV14, the J call TRBJ1-3, with TRBD1 as a possible D gene (6 bases). V lost 4 bases and J lost 2, with 12 bases in between. This CDR3 has 15 amino acids. CDR1 and CDR2 (germline): SGHDN, FVKESK. The CDR3 loop is CASSLNRVAGNTIYF. CDR3 nucleotide sequence: TGTGCCAGCAGCCTAAACAGGGTCGCTGGAAACACCATATATTTT.

The V and J genes are TRBV5-1 and TRBJ2-2, with 8 positions matching TRBD1. Trimming took 3 bases from V and 4 from J; bases not matched to a gene: 2. The CDR3 runs to 14 residues. Germline CDR1 SGHRS, CDR2 YFSETQ. CDR3 region: CASSYRGFTGELFF. CDR3 in DNA: TGCGCCAGCAGCTACAGGGGGTTCACCGGGGAGCTGTTTTTT.

This chain uses TRBV9 with TRBJ2-7; TRBD2 matches 7 bases. This CDR3 is built from 13 residues. Per germline, CDR1 SGDLS and CDR2 YYNGEE. J lost 3 bases, V lost 3 bases, and 3 bases had no gene match. The CDR3 is CASSGGDYYEQYF. The CDR3 nucleotides read TGTGCCAGCAGCGGAGGGGACTACTACGAGCAGTACTTC.

V gene TRBV7-3 combines with J gene TRBJ1-2, with 7 bases identical to TRBD1. CDR3 length: 13 amino acids. Germline-derived CDR1 and CDR2 are SGHTA and FQGTGA. V dropped 5 bases and J dropped 4; count of bases not matched to a gene: 4. Here the CDR3 reads CASSGQEGYGYTF. The CDR3 nucleotides read TGTGCCAGCAGCGGACAGGAGGGCTATGGCTACACCTTC.

The genes are TRBV5-6 and TRBJ1-4; D call uncertain. V was pared by 0 bases and J by 4 bases, with 4 bases between. Germline V CDR1 and CDR2: SGHDT, YYEEEE. The CDR3 runs to 13 residues. CDR3: CASSLALNEKLFF. CDR3 DNA sequence: TGTGCCAGCAGCTTGGCTCTTAATGAAAAACTGTTTTTT. Filled out from reference TRBV5-6 and TRBJ1-4, the complete variable domain reads DAGVTQSPTHLIKTRGQQVTLRCSPKSGHDTVSWYQQALGQGPQFIFQYYEEEERQRGNFPDRFSGHQFPNYSSELNVNALLLGDSALYLCASSLALNEKLFFGSGTQLSVL.

V gene TRBV7-9 combines with J gene TRBJ1-1, with D perhaps TRBD1 (6 bases). V was pared by 1 base and J by 4 bases, with 7 bases between. In germline, CDR1 is SEHNR, CDR2 FQNEAQ (reference sequence). This CDR3 has 13 residues. The CDR3 region has the DNA TGTGCCAGCAGCTTAGGGACAGTCACTGAAGCTTTCTTT. Amino acids: CASSLGTVTEAFF.

CDR3 amino acids: CASSPRTSGGYEQYF. CDR3 coding DNA: TGTGCCAGCAGCCCACGGACTAGCGGGGGGTACGAGCAGTACTTC. The chain combines TRBV11-1 with TRBJ2-7, with 14 bases identical to TRBD2. With V trimmed by 5 bases and J by 4 bases, 4 bases remained unmatched. CDR1 and CDR2 (germline): SGHAT, FQDESV (reference sequence). CDR3 size: 15 residues.

The V and J genes are TRBV10-2 and TRBJ2-3; 9 bases fit TRBD2. This CDR3 has 15 amino acids. Germline V CDR1 and CDR2: WSHSY, SAAADI. Losses at the gene ends were 5 bases for V and 5 bases for J; bases not matched to a gene: 8. CDR3 amino acids: CASSPPSGIRDTQYF. The DNA for the CDR3 is TGCGCCAGCAGTCCTCCTAGCGGGATTAGAGATACGCAGTATTTT.